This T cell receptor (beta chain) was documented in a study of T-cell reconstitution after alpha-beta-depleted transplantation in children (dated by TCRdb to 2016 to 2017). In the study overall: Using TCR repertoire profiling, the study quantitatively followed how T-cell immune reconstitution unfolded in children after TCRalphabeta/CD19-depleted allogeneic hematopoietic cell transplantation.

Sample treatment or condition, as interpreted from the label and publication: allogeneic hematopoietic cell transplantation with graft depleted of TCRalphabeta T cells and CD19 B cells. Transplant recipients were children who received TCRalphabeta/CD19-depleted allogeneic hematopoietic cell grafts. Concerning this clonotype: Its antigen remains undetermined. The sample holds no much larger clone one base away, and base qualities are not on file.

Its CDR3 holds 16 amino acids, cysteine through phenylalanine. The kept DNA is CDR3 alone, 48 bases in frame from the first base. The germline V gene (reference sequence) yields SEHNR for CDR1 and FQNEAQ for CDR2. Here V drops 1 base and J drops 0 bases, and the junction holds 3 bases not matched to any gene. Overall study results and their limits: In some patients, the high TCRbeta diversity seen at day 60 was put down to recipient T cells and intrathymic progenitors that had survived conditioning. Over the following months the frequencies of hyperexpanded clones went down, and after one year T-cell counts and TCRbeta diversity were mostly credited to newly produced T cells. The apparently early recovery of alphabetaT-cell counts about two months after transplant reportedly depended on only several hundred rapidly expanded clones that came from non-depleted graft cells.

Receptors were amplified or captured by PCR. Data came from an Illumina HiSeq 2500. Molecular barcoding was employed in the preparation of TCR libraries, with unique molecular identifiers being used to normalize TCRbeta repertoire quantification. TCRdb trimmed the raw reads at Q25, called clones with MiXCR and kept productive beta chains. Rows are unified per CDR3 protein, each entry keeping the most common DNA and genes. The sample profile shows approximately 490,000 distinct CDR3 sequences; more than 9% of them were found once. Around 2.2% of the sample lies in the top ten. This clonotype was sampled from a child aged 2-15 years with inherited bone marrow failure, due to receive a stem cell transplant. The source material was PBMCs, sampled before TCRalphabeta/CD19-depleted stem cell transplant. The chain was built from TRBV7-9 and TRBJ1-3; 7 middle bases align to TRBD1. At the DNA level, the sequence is TGTGCCAGCAGCTTAGAGACAGGGATCTCTGGAAACACCATATATTTT. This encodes CASSLETGISGNTIYF.